A selection of T cell receptor beta chains follows, all from one sample in a study of shared clonotypes between healthy human individuals. The table came from immunoSEQ multiplex PCR; TCRdb's copy has only in-frame clones and leaves some out. The sample yields millions of clones, 90% to 95% seen once. The sample taken for sequencing was naive CD4+ T cells sorted from blood. These receptors were collected from a man younger than 35 in good health. The CDR3 runs from the conserved cysteine through the conserved F or W. D genes are given only for firm matches. Rows give clone size only sometimes, using once, few, many, or a class for an expanded clone.

TGTGCCTGGATACTGGGGATGAAGGTCGCCGAAGCTTTCTTT CAWILGMKVAEAFF NA TRBJ1-1 TRBV30 NA
TGTGCCAGCAGCGACCTGGGGCCCGACTTTGGAGCTTTCTTT CASSDLGPDFGAFF NA TRBJ1-1 TRBV25-1 NA
TGTGCCAGCAGCCTAAACGCGGATAACCAGTACTTC CASSLNADNQYF once TRBJ2-5 TRBV14 NA
TGTGCCAGCAGCCCAGGGACAACTAATGAAAAACTGTTTTTT CASSPGTTNEKLFF NA TRBJ1-4 TRBV7-9 NA
TGTGCCAGCAGCTCAAAGCACTACGAGCAGTACTTC CASSSKHYEQYF NA TRBJ2-7 TRBV11-1 NA
TGTGCCAGCAGTGGGACAGAACCTTCACCCCTCCACTTT CASSGTEPSPLHF NA TRBJ1-6 TRBV2 NA
TGTGCCAGCAGTAGCGGACAGTCGAGAGGGAATGAGCAGTTCTTC CASSSGQSRGNEQFF NA TRBJ2-1 TRBV6-6 NA
TGTGCCAGCAGTGAAGGGACAGGGGTTCCCTATGGCTACACCTTC CASSEGTGVPYGYTF NA TRBJ1-2 TRBV6-1 TRBD1
TGCGCCAGCAGAGGGGACAGGTGGAACACTGAAGCTTTCTTT CASRGDRWNTEAFF NA TRBJ1-1 TRBV4-1 TRBD1
TGTGCCAGCAGTTCGCCGACTAGCGGGAGAAACCATGAGCAGTTCTTC CASSSPTSGRNHEQFF NA TRBJ2-1 TRBV6-5 TRBD2
TGTGCCAGCAGGAGGACAGGGGGAACCTACGAGCAGTACTTC CASRRTGGTYEQYF NA TRBJ2-7 TRBV6-5 TRBD1
TGTGCCAGCAGCGGTGGCTTAGACTTCTCTGGAAACACCATATATTTT CASSGGLDFSGNTIYF NA TRBJ1-3 TRBV7-9 NA
TGTGCCAGCAGTTACTTACGGGCGGATACGCAGTATTTT CASSYLRADTQYF NA TRBJ2-3 TRBV6-6 NA
TGCGCCAGCAGCCAAACTCATCGGCGGGACAGGGGGAAGACCCAGTACTTC CASSQTHRRDRGKTQYF NA TRBJ2-5 TRBV4-1 TRBD1
TGCGCCAGGATTCAAAGTACCGCGAACACCGGGGAGCTGTTTTTT CARIQSTANTGELFF once TRBJ2-2 TRBV23-1 NA
TGTGCCAGCAGTTACTCGGGGCAGGCGGGGCAAGAGACCCAGTACTTC CASSYSGQAGQETQYF NA TRBJ2-5 TRBV6-5 NA
TGTGCCATCAGTGAGACTCCGCAAGAGACCCAGTACTTC CAISETPQETQYF once TRBJ2-5 TRBV10-3 NA
TGCGCCAGCAGCTTGGCAGGGGCGAGGAATACAGATACGCAGTATTTT CASSLAGARNTDTQYF NA TRBJ2-3 TRBV5-1 NA
TGCGCCAGCAGCCCCGACCTGGCCGAGCAGTACTTC CASSPDLAEQYF once TRBJ2-7 TRBV5-1 NA
TGCAGCGTAGATTGGACAGGAAACACTGAAGCTTTCTTT CSVDWTGNTEAFF NA TRBJ1-1 TRBV29-1 TRBD1
TGCGCCAGCAGCTTGGACAACTCCTACAATGAGCAGTTCTTC CASSLDNSYNEQFF NA TRBJ2-1 TRBV5-1 NA
TGTGCCAGCAGCTTGAAACCATGGAGCTCAACTAATGAAAAACTGTTTTTT CASSLKPWSSTNEKLFF NA TRBJ1-4 TRBV5-6 NA
TGTGCCAGCATCATGTCTAGCGGGAGGGAGTACAATGAGCAGTTCTTC CASIMSSGREYNEQFF NA TRBJ2-1 TRBV2 TRBD2
TGTGCCAGCAATCCAGGGGTGGACACCGGGGAGCTGTTTTTT CASNPGVDTGELFF NA TRBJ2-2 TRBV2 NA
TGTGCCAGTAGTGCCTTGGTGGGTCCCGGGGAGCTGTTTTTT CASSALVGPGELFF NA TRBJ2-2 TRBV19 NA
TGTGCCAGCAGCGTCCAGGGGACAGGGTCTGGAAACACCATATATTTT CASSVQGTGSGNTIYF NA TRBJ1-3 TRBV9 TRBD1
TGCGCCAGCAGAGACAGGTTTGATGACGAGCAGTACTTC CASRDRFDDEQYF NA TRBJ2-7 TRBV4-1 NA
TGTGCCAGCAGCGACGGGACTAAGGGTGCGACCCAGTACTTC CASSDGTKGATQYF NA TRBJ2-5 TRBV7-9 TRBD2
TGTGCCAGCAGTCCACTAGGGACTGGAAACACCATATATTTT CASSPLGTGNTIYF NA TRBJ1-3 TRBV27 NA
TGTGCCAGCAGCCTCCAGGGGGATGAGCAGTTCTTC CASSLQGDEQFF NA TRBJ2-1 TRBV11-3 TRBD1
TGTGCCAGCAGCCGCGGTAGGGATGGCTACACCTTC CASSRGRDGYTF NA TRBJ1-2 TRBV6-1 NA
TGTGCCAGCAGCCCCAACTGGATGAACACTGAAGCTTTCTTT CASSPNWMNTEAFF NA TRBJ1-1 TRBV5-4 NA
TGTGCCAGCAGTGAACAGCGGTACACAGATACGCAGTATTTT CASSEQRYTDTQYF NA TRBJ2-3 TRBV25-1 NA
TGCGCCAGCAGCTTACGCGGGACAGGGGAGAATTCACCCCTCCACTTT CASSLRGTGENSPLHF NA TRBJ1-6 TRBV5-1 TRBD1
TGTGCCAGCACCGGAGCGGGGACAGATACGCAGTATTTT CASTGAGTDTQYF NA TRBJ2-3 TRBV6-5 TRBD2
TGTGCCAGCAGTCGCGAGACCCAGTACACAGATACGCAGTATTTT CASSRETQYTDTQYF NA TRBJ2-3 TRBV5-4 NA
TGTGCCAGCAGAAAGCGGGGGAGCGGGACCCAGTACTTC CASRKRGSGTQYF NA TRBJ2-5 TRBV2 TRBD2
TGCGCCAGCGCGGTACTAGCGGGACACGCCTACGAGCAGTACTTC CASAVLAGHAYEQYF NA TRBJ2-7 TRBV5-1 TRBD2
TGTGCCAGCAGCTTAGCCCCAGCTACAGAAAGAGCTTTCTTT CASSLAPATERAFF NA TRBJ1-1 TRBV11-2 NA
TGTGCCAGCAGTGCCTCCGGACAGGGCATTTTTGGCTACACCTTC CASSASGQGIFGYTF NA TRBJ1-2 TRBV6-5 TRBD1
TGTGCCAGCAGTTTGGGACAGGGGTCCGGAAAGACCCAGTACTTC CASSLGQGSGKTQYF NA TRBJ2-5 TRBV27 TRBD1
TGTGCCAGCTCACCCGAGAAACTGGGCACTGAAGCTTTCTTT CASSPEKLGTEAFF NA TRBJ1-1 TRBV18 NA
TGTGCCAGCCGGGACAGGAATGAAAAACTGTTTTTT CASRDRNEKLFF NA TRBJ1-4 TRBV6-1 TRBD1
TGTGCCATCAACCCGGGACAGAGTCAAGAGACCCAGTACTTC CAINPGQSQETQYF NA TRBJ2-5 TRBV10-3 TRBD1
TGTGCCAGCGACCACGGGGCTCATCCGTATGGCTACACCTTC CASDHGAHPYGYTF NA TRBJ1-2 TRBV28 NA
TGTGCCAGCGAAAAGGGAGAGACTGAAGCTTTCTTT CASEKGETEAFF NA TRBJ1-1 TRBV21-1 NA
TGTGCCAGCAGCTACAGGGGCCGGAGCTCCTATAATTCACCCCTCCACTTT CASSYRGRSSYNSPLHF NA TRBJ1-6 TRBV2 TRBD1
TGTGCCAGCAGCCCCACGGTGGGTGTGGGCAATCAGCCCCAGCATTTT CASSPTVGVGNQPQHF NA TRBJ1-5 TRBV28 NA
TGTGCCTGGAGTCTTCGGGACCAAAAACTGTTTTTT CAWSLRDQKLFF NA TRBJ1-4 TRBV30 NA
TGTGCCAGCAGCTTGGGTTACGAGCAGTACTTC CASSLGYEQYF NA TRBJ2-7 TRBV4-2 NA
TGCGCCAGCAGCCAGATGGGACAGGGGTTGTTTTCACCCCTCCACTTT CASSQMGQGLFSPLHF NA TRBJ1-6 TRBV4-3 TRBD1